This T cell receptor (beta chain) stems from a study of blood T cell repertoires in COVID-19. About the research overall: Sites in the United States, Italy and Spain provided acute and convalescent COVID-19 samples.

Trimming left V 1 base short and J 6 bases short, with 6 bases between. The CDR3 has 12 residues. The germline V gene encodes CDR1 MDHEN and CDR2 SYDVKM. Generated by immunoSEQ multiplex PCR, the TCRdb table keeps only in-frame clones and is missing some. The sample comprises 200,000 to 300,000 clones, over 80% of which are singletons, and 1.5% rests with the top ten. The chain employs TRBV28 and TRBJ1-1; D call uncertain. The TCR was taken from a middle-aged woman who had recovered from COVID-19. Sequenced material: peripheral blood. The CDR3 region has the DNA TGTGCCAGCAGTTTATTGAGGGCTGAAGCTTTCTTT. This sequence encodes CASSLLRAEAFF.